The clone carrying this T cell receptor beta chain was seen a few times. Its antigen is as yet unknown. The data were taken from a study of cytotoxic CD8 clonotypes in ibrutinib-treated CLL. General study findings and limits: While tracking circulating CD8+ T-cell counts, baseline clonality exceeded that of age-matched healthy donors.

The CDR3 consists of 16 residues. Looked up from germline, CDR1 is LNHDA and CDR2 is SQIVND (reference sequence). Trimming took 5 bases from V and 4 from J; bases not matched to a gene: 9. Measured with immunoSEQ multiplex PCR; TCRdb has only the in-frame clones, and not every one. Here the sample spans about 25,000 clones, 55% to 70% being singletons. This receptor was obtained from a human donor with chronic lymphocytic leukemia. V usage is TRBV19 and J usage is TRBJ2-2, with TRBD1 identical over 8 bases. Sequences were derived from PBMCs, sampled at disease progression, from a patient treated with ibrutinib. The CDR3 DNA is TGTGCCAGTAGTCGGCCCCCGGGACAGGTCACCGGGGAGCTGTTTTTT. Residues: CASSRPPGQVTGELFF.